This T cell receptor beta chain was retrieved from a study of T-cell reconstitution after alpha-beta-depleted transplantation in children. Unique molecular identifiers were used in preparing the TCRbeta library. TCRdb ran MiXCR on the PCR reads and lists one entry per CDR3 protein. The sample records 200,000 to 250,000 distinct CDR3 sequences, approximately 9.5% being singletons. This clonotype was observed a few times. Germline V gives CDR1 MNHEY, CDR2 SVGAGI. The CDR3 loop spans 13 amino acids. Trimming took off 7 bases at V and 3 bases at J, with 12 bases between the two ends. The receptor was derived from a human donor who donated a stem cell graft to a child with acute lymphoblastic leukemia. The source material was PBMCs from the stem cell graft donor, sampled from the stem cell graft. The gene calls are TRBV6-5 and TRBJ1-2; perhaps TRBD1 as D (6 bases). CDR3 loop: CASTPTGDYGYTF. The CDR3 DNA reads TGTGCCAGCACCCCGACAGGAGACTATGGCTACACCTTC.